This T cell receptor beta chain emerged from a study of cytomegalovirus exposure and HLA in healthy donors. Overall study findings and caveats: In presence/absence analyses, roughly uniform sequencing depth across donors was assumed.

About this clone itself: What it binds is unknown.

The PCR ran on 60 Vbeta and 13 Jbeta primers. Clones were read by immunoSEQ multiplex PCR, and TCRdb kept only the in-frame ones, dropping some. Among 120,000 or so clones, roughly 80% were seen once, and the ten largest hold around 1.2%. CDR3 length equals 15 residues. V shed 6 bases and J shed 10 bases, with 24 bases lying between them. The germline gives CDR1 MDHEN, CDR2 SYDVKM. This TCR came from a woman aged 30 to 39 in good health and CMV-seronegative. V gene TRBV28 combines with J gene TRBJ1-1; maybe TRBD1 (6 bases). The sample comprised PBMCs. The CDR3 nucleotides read TGTGCCAGCAGCCCCGCGGGGGCAGGGGAGGGGAGAGCTTTCTTT. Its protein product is CASSPAGAGEGRAFF.